Sequencing of this TCR beta chain was carried out in a study of shared clonotypes between healthy human individuals (dated by TCRdb to 2019 to 2021). At the level of the whole study: The cohort comprised two women and three men aged 18 to 49 years. To increase sequencing depth and limit assay-specific biases, TCR repertoire library preparation and sequencing were carried out by different laboratories using diverse techniques. Between about 0.9 and 9 billion PBMCs per donor were obtained by leukapheresis. For each donor, CD4 naive and CD4 memory were each run on three plates, CD8 naive on two plates, and CD8 memory on one plate. The study deeply sequenced blood TCR repertoires of about five healthy adults to estimate repertoire size and the extent of clonotype sharing between individuals. The study at large found these results: Pairwise subsampling indicated that sequencing depth was expected to affect the degree of clonotype sharing among donors. Naive subsets generally had larger estimated clonotype richness than memory subsets. Clonotypes shared by all four sorted-subset donors showed higher generation probabilities than non-shared clonotypes. Only blood was sampled, and tissue TCR repertoires likely differ from those in blood. Incomplete sequencing was indicated by rarefaction of sorted-subset datasets, despite the large sequencing depth. Because the study included only a small number of donors, the genetic and exposure-history diversity represented was limited. About 5% of naive CD4, roughly 3.6% of naive CD8, 2.3% of memory CD4, and about 0.4% of memory CD8 clonotypes were shared across a few donors.

About this clone itself: This receptor's antigen is unknown. Nothing much larger sits one base from this clone, and base qualities are not available.

CD8 naive samples consisted of CD45RO-negative cells that were positively selected for CCR7, yielding a CD45RA+CCR7+ population without TemRA cells. Healthy HIV-negative adults with no recently reported acute infections or vaccinations were included as donors. Only Caucasian adults living in Nashville, Tennessee, USA were represented among the donors. Blood was obtained by leukapheresis, after which PBMCs were separated by Ficoll-Histopaque density gradient centrifugation and cryopreserved in liquid nitrogen vapor phase. Analytical flow cytometry was used to check the purity and quantity of every magnetically sorted T cell population. Each sorted fraction had its genomic DNA isolated and then quantified by UV absorbance on a Nanodrop 2000c. Using the deep immunoSEQ assay, TCR CDR3 regions were amplified from genomic DNA by multiplex PCR. Extracted genomic DNA from each cell subset was spread evenly across all wells of several immunoSEQ 96-well plates, with each plate serving as a replicate. Each replicate PCR for sorted subsets received about 220 ng genomic DNA, equal to roughly 33,000 T cell genomes. Purified libraries were quantified with a Qubit 3.0 fluorometer, sized on a Bioanalyzer 2100, and re-quantified with the KAPA Library Quantification kit. Each immunoSEQ 96-well plate was sequenced on its own single-read 150-cycle Illumina NextSeq 550 flow cell. Per the original workflow: The immunoSEQ output contained only junctional sequences without quality scores, so filtering could not match that applied to full-length reads. To assign V/J genes and CDR3, sequences were annotated using PyIR, a Python wrapper for IgBLAST v1.9, with IMGT germline references. Any read was removed if the V/J assignment was weak (E-value above 1e-6), the CDR3 was missing, or the read contained stop codons, out-of-frame junctions, or ambiguous translated residues. A V3J clonotype was defined by an identical inferred V gene, J gene, and CDR3 amino acid sequence. Percentage overlap between repertoires was calculated by dividing the number of shared unique clonotypes by the size of the smaller repertoire. Repertoire richness was assessed with RTK rarefaction, the Chao1 estimator, and Recon v2.1 estimates of unobserved clonotypes. Generation probabilities were computed with OLGA for all TCRbeta clonotypes obtained by the gDNA method from a handful of donors. In TCRdb, the immuneACCESS table is reduced to in-frame sequences with V and J assigned. These tables do not hold every clone; where another copy was compared, an unresolved V gene accounts for under half, and the others remain unexplained. V, J and clone size are those of that table, while D and trimming were read from the DNA. Recorded for this sample are 1.5 million to 2.5 million clones; around 96% of them occurred a single time. The ten largest clones capture roughly 1.2% of the sample.

CDR1 and CDR2 were assigned from the germline V gene as MNHNS and SASEGT. Its CDR3 holds 14 amino acids, cysteine through phenylalanine. The only DNA kept is the CDR3, 42 bases in frame from the first base. V is clipped by 6 bases and J by 2 bases, and the sequence between their germline boundaries is 12 bases long. The sequenced sample was naive CD8+ T cells sorted from blood. Taken with the paper, the label for cell subset or site translates to: CD45RA+CCR7+. The rearrangement joined TRBV6-1 to TRBJ2-3; TRBD2 is possibly the D segment (5 matching bases). This clonotype was obtained from a man between 18 and 35 years old in good health. The DNA sequence is given as TGTGCCAGCAGGACAATAGGACTCACAGATACGCAGTATTTT. Its protein reads: CASRTIGLTDTQYF.